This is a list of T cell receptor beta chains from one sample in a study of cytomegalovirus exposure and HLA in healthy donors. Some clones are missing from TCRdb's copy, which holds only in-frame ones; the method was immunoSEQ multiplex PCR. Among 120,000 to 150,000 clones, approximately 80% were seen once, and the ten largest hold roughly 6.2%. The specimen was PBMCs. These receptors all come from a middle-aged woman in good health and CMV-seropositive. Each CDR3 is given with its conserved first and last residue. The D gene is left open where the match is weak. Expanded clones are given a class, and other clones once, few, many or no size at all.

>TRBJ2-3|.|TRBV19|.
TGTGCCAGTAAGCGACAGGAGAGCACAGATACGCAGTATTTT
CASKRQESTDTQYF
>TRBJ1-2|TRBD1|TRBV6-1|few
TGTGCCAGCAACCACCAGGGGGGCTATGGCTACACCTTC
CASNHQGGYGYTF
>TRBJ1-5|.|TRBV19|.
TGTGCCAGTAGTATAGCAGGGCTTGATTCGCCCCAGCATTTT
CASSIAGLDSPQHF
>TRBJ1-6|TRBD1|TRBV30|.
TGTGCCTGGAGTGCTTGGCAGGGACAGGGAAATTCACCCCTCCACTTT
CAWSAWQGQGNSPLHF
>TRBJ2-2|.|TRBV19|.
TGTGCCAGTAGTAGCGTGGGCGGGATTAACACCGGGGAGCTGTTTTTT
CASSSVGGINTGELFF
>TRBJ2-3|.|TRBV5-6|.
TGTGCCAGCAGCTTGGTTTGGCGGGATACGCAGTATTTT
CASSLVWRDTQYF
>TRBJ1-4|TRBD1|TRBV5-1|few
TGCGCCAGCAGCTTGGCCTTTGGGGCAGGGGGTAATGAAAAACTGTTTTTT
CASSLAFGAGGNEKLFF
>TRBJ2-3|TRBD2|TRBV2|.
TGTGCCAGTACTAGGGGTAGCGGGGCCCAAGATACGCAGTATTTT
CASTRGSGAQDTQYF
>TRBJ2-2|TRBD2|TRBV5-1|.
TGCGCCAGCGGGACTAGCGGCGGCGGGGAGCTGTTTTTT
CASGTSGGGELFF
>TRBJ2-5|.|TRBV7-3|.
TGTGCCAGCAGCTTGCCCCGCCAGGAGACCCAGTACTTC
CASSLPRQETQYF
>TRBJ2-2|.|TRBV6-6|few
TGTGCCAGCAGTTACTTCCGACAGATCCAAGGGGAGCTGTTTTTT
CASSYFRQIQGELFF
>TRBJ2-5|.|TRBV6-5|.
TGTGCCAGCAGGGAGGGCCCAAAAAAAGAGACCCAGTACTTC
CASREGPKKETQYF
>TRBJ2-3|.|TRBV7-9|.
TGTGCCAGCAGCTCACGGAGGAGTAGCGGTAGCACAGATACGCAGTATTTT
CASSSRRSSGSTDTQYF